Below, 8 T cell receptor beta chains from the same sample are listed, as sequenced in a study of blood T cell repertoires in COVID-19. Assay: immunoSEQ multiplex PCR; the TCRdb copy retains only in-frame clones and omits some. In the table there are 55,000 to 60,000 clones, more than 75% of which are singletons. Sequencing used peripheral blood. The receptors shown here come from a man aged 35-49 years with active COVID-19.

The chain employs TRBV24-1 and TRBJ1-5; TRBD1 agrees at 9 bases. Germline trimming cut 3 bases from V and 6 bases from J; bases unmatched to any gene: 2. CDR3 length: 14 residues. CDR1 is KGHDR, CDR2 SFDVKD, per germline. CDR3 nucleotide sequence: TGTGCCACCAGTGATACAGGGGGCGGTCAGCCCCAGCATTTT. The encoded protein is CATSDTGGGQPQHF.

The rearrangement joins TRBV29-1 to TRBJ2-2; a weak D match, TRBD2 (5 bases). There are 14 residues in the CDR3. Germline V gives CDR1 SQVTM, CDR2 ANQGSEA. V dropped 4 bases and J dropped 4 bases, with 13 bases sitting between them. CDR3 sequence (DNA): TGCAGCGTTGGAGGGAGAGAGAGCACCGGGGAGCTGTTTTTT. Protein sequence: CSVGGRESTGELFF.

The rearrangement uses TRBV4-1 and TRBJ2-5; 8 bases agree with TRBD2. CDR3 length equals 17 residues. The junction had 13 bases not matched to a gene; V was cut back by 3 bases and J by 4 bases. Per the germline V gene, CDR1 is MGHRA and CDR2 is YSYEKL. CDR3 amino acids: CASSHSRSGRSRETQYF. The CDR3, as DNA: TGCGCCAGCAGCCATTCCCGAAGCGGGAGAAGTCGAGAGACCCAGTACTTC.

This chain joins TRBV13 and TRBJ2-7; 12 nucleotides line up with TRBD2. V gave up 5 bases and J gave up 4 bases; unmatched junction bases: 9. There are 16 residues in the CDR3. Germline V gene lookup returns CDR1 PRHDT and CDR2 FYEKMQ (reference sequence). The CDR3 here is CASSLRKLAGGYEQYF. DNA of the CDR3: TGTGCCAGCAGCCTACGAAAACTAGCGGGAGGATACGAGCAGTACTTC.

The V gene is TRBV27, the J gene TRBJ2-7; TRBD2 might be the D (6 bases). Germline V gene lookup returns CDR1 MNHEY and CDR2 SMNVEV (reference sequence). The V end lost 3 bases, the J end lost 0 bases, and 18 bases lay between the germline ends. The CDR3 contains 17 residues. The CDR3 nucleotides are TGTGCCAGCAGTTTTGGGGGAGGTGCGGCTAGCTCCTACGAGCAGTACTTC. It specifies CASSFGGGAASSYEQYF.

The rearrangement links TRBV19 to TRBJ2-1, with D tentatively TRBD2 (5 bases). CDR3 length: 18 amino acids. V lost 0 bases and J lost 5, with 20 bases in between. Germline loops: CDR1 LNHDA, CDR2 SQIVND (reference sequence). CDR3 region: CASSIDPSPPDAHNEQFF. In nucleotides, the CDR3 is TGTGCCAGTAGTATAGATCCTAGCCCACCCGACGCTCACAATGAGCAGTTCTTC.

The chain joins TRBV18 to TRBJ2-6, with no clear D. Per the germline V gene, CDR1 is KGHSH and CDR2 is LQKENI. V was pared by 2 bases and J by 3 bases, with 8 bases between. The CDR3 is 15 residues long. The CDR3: CASSPVAGGANVLTF. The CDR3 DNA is TGTGCCAGCTCACCAGTCGCCGGTGGGGCCAACGTCCTGACTTTC.

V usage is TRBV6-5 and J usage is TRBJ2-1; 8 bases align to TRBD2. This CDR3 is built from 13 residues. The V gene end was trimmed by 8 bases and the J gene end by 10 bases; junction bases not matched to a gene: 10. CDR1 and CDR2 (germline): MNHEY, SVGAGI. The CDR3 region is CASGILAGREQFF. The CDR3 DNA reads TGTGCCAGCGGAATTTTAGCGGGACGGGAGCAGTTCTTC.